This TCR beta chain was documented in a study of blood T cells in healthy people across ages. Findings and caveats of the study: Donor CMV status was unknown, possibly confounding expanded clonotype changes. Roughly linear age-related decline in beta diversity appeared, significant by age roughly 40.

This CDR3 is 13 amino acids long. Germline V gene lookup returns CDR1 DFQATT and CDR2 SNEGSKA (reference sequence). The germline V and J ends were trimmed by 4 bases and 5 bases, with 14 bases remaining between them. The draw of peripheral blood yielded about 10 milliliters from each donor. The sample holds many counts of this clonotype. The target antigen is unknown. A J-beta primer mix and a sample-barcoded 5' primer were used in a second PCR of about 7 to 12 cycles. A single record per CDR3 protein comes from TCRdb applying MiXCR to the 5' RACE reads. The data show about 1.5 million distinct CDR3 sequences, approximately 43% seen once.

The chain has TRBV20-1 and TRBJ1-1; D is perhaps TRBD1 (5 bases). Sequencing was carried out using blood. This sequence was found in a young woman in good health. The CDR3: CSAKNGALTEAFF. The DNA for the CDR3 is TGCAGTGCTAAAAACGGGGCCTTAACTGAAGCTTTCTTT.